The 11 T cell receptor beta chains below were found in one sample sequenced in a study of vaccination and CD4 T cells after COVID-19. The treatment is: roughly nine-day PBMC culture with coronavirus spike peptide pools or control peptides (ViraFEST assay). Antigens of these TCRs are unknown. Sequenced with the Oncomine TCR Beta short-read assay was DNA taken from cultured CD4+ T cells. TCRdb independently ran MiXCR on the PCR reads; one entry per CDR3 protein. The sample includes 14,000 to 15,000 distinct CDR3 sequences, about 50% of them seen just once. The sequenced sample consisted of CD4+ T cells from blood, cultured in vitro. These receptors came from a human donor who had recovered from COVID-19.

This clonotype was found once. The genes are TRBV30 and TRBJ2-1, with 12 nucleotides matching TRBD2. The germline CDR1 and CDR2 sequences are GTSNPN and SVGIG (reference sequence). V gave up 3 bases and J gave up 5 bases; unmatched junction bases: 5. The CDR3 totals 15 residues. The CDR3: CAWSPGTSGHNEQFF. DNA for the CDR3: TGTGCCTGGAGCCCCGGGACTAGCGGGCACAATGAGCAGTTCTTC.

This chain links TRBV18 with TRBJ1-5; the match to TRBD1 covers 7 bases. Per the germline V gene, CDR1 is KGHSH and CDR2 is LQKENI. The CDR3 totals 15 residues. The V and J ends lost 3 bases and 6 bases, in that order; junction bases with no gene match: 8. CDR3 loop: CASSPKEGAGQPQHF. CDR3 nucleotides: TGTGCCAGCTCACCGAAGGAGGGGGCGGGTCAGCCCCAGCATTTT.

This clonotype was counted a few times. The V call is TRBV29-1, the J call TRBJ1-2; D is uncertain. The V end lost 7 bases, the J end lost 8 bases, and 14 bases lay between the germline ends. The CDR3 totals 11 residues. The germline V gene has CDR1 SQVTM and CDR2 ANQGSEA. CDR3 sequence: CSAAGAGGYTF. The CDR3 bases are TGCAGCGCGGCGGGTGCGGGGGGCTACACCTTC. The full variable domain, completed using reference TRBV29-1 and TRBJ1-2, is SAVISQKPSRDICQRGTSLTIQCQVDSQVTMMFWYRQQPGQSLTLIATANQGSEATYESGFVIDKFPISRPNLTFSTLTVSNMSPEDSSIYLCSAAGAGGYTFGSGTRLTVV.

This clonotype showed up just once. The junction departs from germline at one end; a sequencing error may be responsible. The V call is TRBV5-1, the J call TRBJ2-3; no definite D call. Germline lookup yields CDR1 SGHRS and CDR2 YFSETQ. There are 12 residues in the CDR3. This chain's CDR3 is CANSLDAGTQYF. The CDR3 DNA reads as TGCGCCAACAGCCTGGATGCAGGTACGCAGTATTTT. The entire variable domain, with the rest obtained from reference TRBV5-1 and TRBJ2-3, is as follows: KAGVTQTPRYLIKTRGQQVTLSCSPISGHRSVSWYQQTPGQGLQFLFEYFSETQRNKGNFPGRFSGRQFSNSRSEMNVSTLELGDSALYLCANSLDAGTQYFGPGTRLTVL.

This clonotype was observed a handful of times. V and J are TRBV11-3 and TRBJ2-3, with D tentatively TRBD1 or TRBD2 (6 bases each). This CDR3 spans 15 amino acids. CDR1 is SGHNT and CDR2 is YENEEA in the germline V gene. V was trimmed by 5 bases and J by 4 bases, leaving 16 bases between them. The CDR3 DNA sequence: TGTGCCAGCAGCAGAGGTTCAGGGGAGGCAGATACGCAGTATTTT. Translation: CASSRGSGEADTQYF.

This chain connects TRBV24-1 to TRBJ2-2; D remains unclear. Germline CDR1 and CDR2: KGHDR and SFDVKD. Trimming left V 9 bases short and J 2 bases short, with 15 bases between. The CDR3 contains 15 residues. This CDR3 is CATGAQPSNTGELFF. The CDR3 region has the DNA TGTGCCACCGGCGCTCAGCCGAGCAACACCGGGGAGCTGTTTTTT.

In this sample, this clonotype is medium-sized. The genes are TRBV18 and TRBJ1-1; D unclear. The length of the CDR3 is 15 residues. V lost 1 base and J lost 0, with 9 bases in between. Germline V gives CDR1 KGHSH, CDR2 LQKENI. The CDR3 sequence is CASSPLTELNTEAFF. CDR3 nucleotides: TGTGCCAGCTCACCACTTACAGAGCTGAACACTGAAGCTTTCTTT.

This chain joins TRBV4-1 and TRBJ1-1, with 9 positions matching TRBD1. The CDR3 has 17 amino acids. The V gene's germline CDR1 is MGHRA and CDR2 YSYEKL. With 10 bases clipped from V and 3 bases from J, the junction kept 18 bases outside the gene matches. The CDR3 region is CAIETRDRDAGYTEAFF. CDR3 nucleotides: TGCGCCATCGAGACTAGGGACAGGGACGCTGGATACACTGAAGCTTTCTTT.

This clonotype was observed a handful of times. V gene TRBV30 combines with J gene TRBJ2-7; D remains unclear. Germline CDR1 is GTSNPN and CDR2 is SVGIG (reference sequence). V lost 0 bases to trimming and J lost 9 bases, with 9 bases between them. CDR3 size: 11 residues. CDR3 bases: TGTGCCTGGAGTGTAAAGGGCTTGCAGTACTTC. This gives the protein CAWSVKGLQYF.

V is TRBV7-8 and J is TRBJ2-7, with D uncertain. The V gene lost 1 base and the J gene lost 2 bases, with 9 bases spanning the gap. Germline V gene lookup returns CDR1 SGHVS and CDR2 FQNEAQ. This CDR3 has 14 residues. The DNA for the CDR3 is TGTGCCAGCAGCTTAGTAGCAGCAGCCTACGAGCAGTACTTC. Protein sequence: CASSLVAAAYEQYF. The variable domain in full, with the rest retrieved from reference TRBV7-8 and TRBJ2-7, is GAGVSQSPRYKVAKRGQDVALRCDPISGHVSLFWYQQALGQGPEFLTYFQNEAQLDKSGLPSDRFFAERPEGSVSTLKIQRTQQEDSAVYLCASSLVAAAYEQYFGPGTRLTVT.

This clonotype appeared once. The chain couples TRBV7-9 to TRBJ1-1, with TRBD1 identical over 9 bases. Germline assignment: CDR1 SEHNR and CDR2 FQNEAQ (reference sequence). Trimming cost V 5 bases and J 5 bases; bases outside gene matches: 9. The CDR3 is 15 amino acids. For the CDR3, the DNA is TGTGCCAGCAGCAACCGGGACAGGGTGGGAACTGAAGCTTTCTTT. It is translated as CASSNRDRVGTEAFF.